The rows below give T cell receptor beta chains drawn from one sample of a study of PD-1 blockade in classical Hodgkin lymphoma. TCRdb's table, derived via immunoSEQ multiplex PCR, lists solely in-frame clones and lacks some. The sample holds 100,000 to 120,000 clones; nearly 90% are singletons and the top ten take 15% to 20%. Sequencing used peripheral blood mononuclear cells (PBMCs), obtained before the second cycle of nivolumab. The source is a human donor with classical Hodgkin lymphoma. The CDR3 runs from the conserved cysteine through the conserved F or W. A D gene is named only where the DNA matches it firmly.

>13|TRBV27|TRBD1
CASRRQGNEKLFF
>17|TRBV12-2|NA
CASRLASFRSSYNEQFF
>14|TRBV6-5|TRBD1
CASSYSRQGSGYTF
>15|TRBV5-4|TRBD2
CASSLILAGLNEQFF
>9|TRBV20-1|NA
CSASDGYTF
>14|TRBV30|TRBD1
CAWTTGGWNTEAFF
>13|TRBV6-1|NA
CASRRTVRQPQHF
>11|TRBV28|NA
CASRGFNEQFF
>14|TRBV5-1|NA
CASSSTGQNTEAFF
>17|TRBV28|NA
CASSLSAGGLTKHEAFF
>15|TRBV28|NA
CASSPLTGNTGELFF
>15|TRBV19|NA
CASTPAGFSTDTQYF
>15|TRBV19|NA
CASSLLPGAGTEAFF
>14|TRBV4-2|NA
CASRRLGGNTEAFF
>15|TRBV11-2|TRBD2
CASSPGLAGQETQYF
>15|TRBV5-4|NA
CASSLRGLDTDTQYF
>16|TRBV7-2|NA
CASSFTRQSGPYEQYF
>15|TRBV7-9|NA
CASSLAEGAGTEAFF
>13|TRBV7-2|NA
CASSLGGVSGYTF
>11|TRBV29-1|NA
CSVVGNTEAFF
>15|TRBV6-5|TRBD2
CASSPGGATYNEQFF
>14|TRBV18|NA
CASSPPGGSVTQYF
>12|TRBV2|NA
CASSMDGSWQYF
>14|TRBV5-5|TRBD1
CASSSWTGGETQYF
>17|TRBV4-3|NA
CASSQDRFGVSTDTQYF
>15|TRBV6-6|NA
CASSYVGSSTDTQYF
>15|TRBV29-1|TRBD1
CSVEDLRTGGDTQYF
>16|TRBV7-9|TRBD2
CASSPWTSGLSNEQFF
>13|TRBV10-1|NA
CASSESGRETQYF